Listed below are T cell receptor beta chains from one sample, sequenced in a study of blood T cell repertoires in COVID-19. Here immunoSEQ multiplex PCR was the method, and the copy in TCRdb shows in-frame clones only, minus some. The table has more than 150,000 clones, around 90% seen once. The sample consisted of peripheral blood. These receptors were taken from a man aged 60 to 75 with acute or convalescent COVID-19. Both conserved end residues are part of each CDR3. The D gene is left open where the match is weak. Not all rows give a size; the values are once, few, many and, for expanded clones, a class.

>.|.|TRBV29-1|TRBJ2-2
CSVDRRGHETGELFF
TGCAGCGTTGATCGGCGGGGGCACGAAACCGGGGAGCTGTTTTTT
>.|.|TRBV19|TRBJ2-7
CASSGVVSYEQYF
TGTGCCAGTAGCGGGGTCGTCTCCTACGAGCAGTACTTC
>.|.|TRBV7-8|TRBJ1-5
CASSPPGGLRGQPQHF
TGTGCCAGCAGCCCACCGGGGGGCCTTAGGGGGCAGCCCCAGCATTTT
>TRBD2|.|TRBV6-5|TRBJ2-1
CASSYSSSGAYNEQFF
TGTGCCAGCAGTTACTCGTCTAGCGGGGCCTACAATGAGCAGTTCTTC
>TRBD1|.|TRBV6-5|TRBJ1-1
CASSYGTGPLGAFF
TGTGCCAGCAGTTACGGGACAGGGCCTTTGGGAGCTTTCTTT
>.|.|TRBV2|TRBJ1-5
CASSPGGRSNQPQHF
TGTGCCAGCAGTCCGGGGGGACGAAGCAATCAGCCCCAGCATTTT
>.|.|TRBV3-1/TRBV3-2|TRBJ1-6
CASSLGPDGDSPLHF
TGTGCCAGCAGCCTTGGGCCGGACGGGGATTCACCCCTCCACTTT
>.|once|TRBV7-9|TRBJ1-2
CASSLNREIANYGYTF
TGTGCCAGCAGCCTAAACAGGGAGATAGCGAACTATGGCTACACCTTC
>.|.|TRBV10-3|TRBJ2-7
CAISGQDSYEQYF
TGTGCCATCAGTGGACAGGATTCCTACGAGCAGTACTTC
>.|.|TRBV6-1|TRBJ2-7
CASSEWTEDISYEQYF
TGTGCCAGCAGTGAATGGACAGAGGACATCTCCTACGAGCAGTACTTC
>TRBD1|.|TRBV7-7|TRBJ2-2
CASSLAPDRTYTGELFF
TGTGCTAGCAGCTTAGCCCCGGACAGGACCTACACCGGGGAGCTGTTTTTT
>TRBD1|.|TRBV5-6|TRBJ1-5
CASSRDRGLTQHF
TGTGCCAGCAGCCGGGACAGGGGGCTCACCCAGCATTTT
>TRBD1|.|TRBV4-1|TRBJ1-1
CASSQAIDRDTEAFF
TGCGCCAGCAGCCAGGCAATCGACAGGGACACTGAAGCTTTCTTT
>.|.|TRBV21-1|TRBJ2-7
CASSSDSDSYEQYF
TGTGCCAGCAGCAGCGACAGCGATTCCTACGAGCAGTACTTC
>.|.|TRBV6-6|TRBJ1-6
CASSYSDRSWSPLHF
TGTGCCAGCAGTTACTCCGACAGGAGTTGGTCACCCCTCCACTTT
>TRBD1|.|TRBV7-2|TRBJ1-3
CASSLVGTGHSGNTIYF
TGTGCCAGCAGCTTAGTTGGGACAGGGCACTCAGGAAACACCATATATTTT
>.|.|TRBV2|TRBJ1-3
CASSEAGHSGNTIYF
TGTGCCAGCAGTGAAGCGGGGCACTCTGGAAACACCATATATTTT
>.|.|TRBV6-5|TRBJ2-3
CASRRGGAIDTQYF
TGTGCCAGCAGAAGGGGGGGGGCGATAGATACGCAGTATTTT
>.|.|TRBV5-1|TRBJ2-3
CASSLVRSGAVYSPDTQYF
TGCGCCAGCAGCTTGGTACGATCTGGGGCGGTTTATTCGCCAGATACGCAGTATTTT
>.|once|TRBV5-1|TRBJ2-7
CASSLVGSGSYEQYF
TGCGCCAGCAGCTTGGTGGGCAGCGGCTCCTACGAGCAGTACTTC
>TRBD1|.|TRBV5-6|TRBJ1-1
CASSSNRGDTEAFF
TGTGCCAGCAGCTCAAACAGGGGGGACACTGAAGCTTTCTTT
>.|.|TRBV6-5|TRBJ2-7
CASSSGQARWQYF
TGTGCCAGCAGCTCCGGCCAGGCACGGTGGCAGTACTTC
>.|once|TRBV2|TRBJ1-3
CASSEQGGGNTIYF
TGTGCCAGCAGTGAACAGGGAGGTGGAAACACCATATATTTT
>.|few|TRBV4-1|TRBJ2-3
CASSQEWPMGTDTQYF
TGCGCCAGCAGCCAAGAATGGCCGATGGGCACAGATACGCAGTATTTT
>.|.|TRBV3-1/TRBV3-2|TRBJ1-2
CASSQVTVSKYYGYTF
TGTGCCAGCAGCCAAGTAACAGTCTCAAAATATTATGGCTACACCTTC
>TRBD2|.|TRBV11-2|TRBJ2-7
CASSLARGGASYEQYF
TGTGCCAGCAGCTTAGCTCGGGGGGGGGCTTCCTACGAGCAGTACTTC
>TRBD1|.|TRBV6-5|TRBJ1-1
CASSRQGTEAFF
TGTGCCAGCAGCAGACAGGGGACTGAAGCTTTCTTT
>TRBD1|once|TRBV6-5|TRBJ1-1
CASRTGKNTEAFF
TGTGCCAGTCGGACAGGGAAGAACACTGAAGCTTTCTTT
>.|.|TRBV6-2/TRBV6-3|TRBJ2-5
CASSYGGSKETQYF
TGTGCCAGCAGTTACGGAGGCAGTAAAGAGACCCAGTACTTC
>TRBD1|.|TRBV10-3|TRBJ2-7
CAISSTGTGAYEQYF
TGTGCCATCAGTTCTACCGGGACAGGGGCCTACGAGCAGTACTTC
>.|.|TRBV3-1/TRBV3-2|TRBJ1-6
CASSSRGGSGNSPLHF
TGTGCCAGCAGCTCCAGGGGCGGGTCGGGGAATTCACCCCTCCACTTT
>.|.|TRBV6-5|TRBJ1-5
CASSYSQGGGQPQHF
TGTGCCAGCAGTTACTCGCAGGGAGGGGGACAGCCCCAGCATTTT
>.|.|TRBV6-5|TRBJ1-1
CASSYSGGTEAFF
TGTGCCAGCAGTTACTCGGGGGGCACTGAAGCTTTCTTT